Presented here are 32 T cell receptor beta chains from one specimen sequenced in a study of T cells in Graves' hyperthyroidism and ophthalmopathy. Amplified regions were TCR beta CDR3 sequences from RNA transcripts. An initial round of RT-PCR targeting the TCR CDR3 relied on the HTBI primer set. TCRdb analysed the multiplex PCR reads with MiXCR anew, one entry per CDR3 protein. The sample has a few hundred thousand distinct CDR3 sequences, about 45% seen once. The sample consisted of peripheral blood or thyroid tissue (not recorded which). The source of these receptors is an adult woman with Graves' disease, either hyperthyroidism or ophthalmopathy (not recorded which).

The chain employs TRBV19 and TRBJ2-2; D is unclear. Germline V lookup: CDR1 LNHDA, CDR2 SQIVND (reference sequence). This CDR3 has 16 residues. V was shortened by 4 bases and J by 5 bases, with 17 bases between the two germline ends. This CDR3 is CASSKPGHDATGELFF. CDR3 DNA: TGTGCCAGTAGTAAACCGGGCCATGATGCGACCGGGGAGCTGTTTTTT.

The genes are TRBV9 and TRBJ2-1, with D tentatively TRBD1 (6 bases). This CDR3 has 13 residues. The germline CDR1 and CDR2 sequences are SGDLS and YYNGEE. Between the trimmed V and J ends, which lost 2 bases and 7 bases, there was a span of 10 bases. The CDR3 protein is CASSVTGYNEQFF. CDR3 coding DNA: TGTGCCAGCAGCGTCACAGGGTATAATGAGCAGTTCTTC.

In its sample, this clonotype was seen many times. This chain links TRBV20-1 with TRBJ1-4; D is ambiguous. The germline V gene encodes CDR1 DFQATT and CDR2 SNEGSKA (reference sequence). This CDR3 has 16 residues. The V end lost 0 bases, the J end lost 8 bases, and 19 bases lay between the germline ends. CDR3 sequence reads: CSARDFMTPGDEKLFF. The CDR3, as DNA: TGCAGTGCTAGAGATTTTATGACCCCCGGTGACGAAAAACTGTTTTTT.

This clonotype was counted only a few times. This chain joins TRBV24-1 and TRBJ2-7, with a weak D call TRBD1 (6 bases). The CDR3 sequence is 16 residues long. The germline V and J ends were trimmed by 4 bases and 5 bases, with 20 bases remaining between them. The germline CDR1 and CDR2 sequences are KGHDR and SFDVKD. The CDR3 nucleotides read TGTGCCACCAGTGACCCCCTGGGCAGGGGAAATAACGAGCAGTACTTC. Residues: CATSDPLGRGNNEQYF.

The CDR3 sequence is CASSIGPEGPQHF. The CDR3 bases are TGTGCCAGCAGCATAGGACCGGAGGGGCCCCAGCATTTT. The V gene is TRBV7-3, the J gene TRBJ1-5; D not resolved. In germline, CDR1 is SGHTA, CDR2 FQGTGA. Trimming pared 5 bases from V and 9 bases from J, leaving 14 bases between. The CDR3 is 13 residues long.

V usage is TRBV7-2 and J usage is TRBJ2-7, with D perhaps TRBD2 (5 bases). CDR3 length: 14 amino acids. Germline V lookup: CDR1 SGHTA, CDR2 FQGNSA. The ends were cut back, 4 bases at V and 4 bases at J, with 14 bases in the middle. Here the CDR3 DNA reads TGTGCCAGCAGCTCCACCGGGAACCGATACGAGCAGTACTTC. As protein: CASSSTGNRYEQYF.

This clonotype was detected many times. V usage is TRBV20-1 and J usage is TRBJ1-1; D is possibly TRBD1 (6 bases). Germline-derived CDR1 and CDR2 are DFQATT and SNEGSKA (reference sequence). Trimming stripped 6 bases from V and 3 bases from J, with 11 bases between. The CDR3 spans 12 residues. The CDR3 region is CSATGQHTEAFF. In nucleotides, the CDR3 is TGCAGTGCGACGGGACAACACACTGAAGCTTTCTTT.

This clonotype was detected ten times or more. J is TRBJ1-1 and V is TRBV20-1, with D uncertain. Germline V gene sequence: CDR1 DFQATT, CDR2 SNEGSKA (reference sequence). The CDR3 sequence is 14 residues long. V shed 8 bases and J shed 3 bases, with 19 bases lying between them. CDR3 sequence (DNA): TGCAGTTCGCTCGACCCAACCCTATACACTGAAGCTTTCTTT. Its protein is CSSLDPTLYTEAFF.

This clonotype appeared many times. V gene TRBV20-1 combines with J gene TRBJ1-4; D is uncertain. Germline V gene data show CDR1 as DFQATT and CDR2 as SNEGSKA (reference sequence). Trimming shortened V by 1 base and J by 4 bases, and 4 bases separated the two germline ends. The CDR3 has 12 residues. The DNA of the CDR3 is TGCAGTGCTAGAGTTCGTAATGAAAAACTGTTTTTT. Translating gives CSARVRNEKLFF.

This chain uses TRBV29-1 with TRBJ1-2, with D possibly being TRBD1 (5 bases). This CDR3 is built from 13 residues. Deletions cut 8 bases from V and 6 bases from J, with 19 bases between. The germline gives CDR1 SQVTM, CDR2 ANQGSEA. The CDR3: CSSGPAGDDGYTF. In DNA form, the CDR3 reads TGCAGCTCGGGACCGGCCGGGGACGATGGCTACACCTTC.

The chain employs TRBV7-2 and TRBJ2-5; no reliable D call. Germline lookup yields CDR1 SGHTA and CDR2 FQGNSA. V lost 2 bases and J 4 bases, leaving 8 bases between the germline ends. CDR3 size: 13 residues. CDR3 in DNA: TGTGCCAGCAGCTTATCCCGACGAGAGACCCAGTACTTC. It specifies CASSLSRRETQYF.

There are a few counts of this clonotype. The chain has TRBV7-9 and TRBJ1-4; D may be TRBD1 (6 bases). This CDR3 contains 16 residues. V lost 4 bases to trimming and J lost 2 bases, with 14 bases between them. Germline CDR1 and CDR2: SEHNR and FQNEAQ (reference sequence). This chain's CDR3 is CASSSSKGGTNEKLFF. The CDR3 DNA follows: TGTGCCAGCAGCTCTTCGAAGGGGGGGACTAATGAAAAACTGTTTTTT.

The genes are TRBV10-2 and TRBJ2-7; 7 bases align to TRBD1. The CDR3 totals 14 residues. Germline lookup yields CDR1 WSHSY and CDR2 SAAADI. V lost 8 bases, J lost 3 bases, and 10 bases stayed unmatched. CDR3 nucleotide sequence: TGCGCCAGCCGCGCCGGGACAGAAGTCTACGAGCAGTACTTC. This codes for CASRAGTEVYEQYF.

The V call is TRBV29-1, the J call TRBJ2-7, with a weak D call TRBD1 (6 bases). Germline V lookup: CDR1 SQVTM, CDR2 ANQGSEA. The CDR3 covers 13 residues. V lost 7 bases, J lost 6 bases, and 19 bases lay in between. In DNA form, the CDR3 reads TGCAGCGGAAGAAAACAGGGATTGGGCGAGCAGTACTTC. Translation: CSGRKQGLGEQYF.

This clonotype was seen ten or more times. The J gene is TRBJ1-3, the V gene TRBV7-8; D uncertain. CDR3 length: 15 residues. Trimming removed 1 base at V and 4 bases at J, with 11 bases between. The V gene's germline CDR1 is SGHVS and CDR2 FQNEAQ. The DNA for the CDR3 is TGTGCCAGCAGCTTAGTCCTGGCCTTAGGAAACACCATATATTTT. This encodes CASSLVLALGNTIYF.

There are many counts of this clonotype. V usage is TRBV7-9 and J usage is TRBJ1-6, with 7 bases fitting TRBD1. CDR1 is SEHNR, CDR2 FQNEAQ, per germline (reference sequence). The CDR3 extends over 15 amino acids. The V segment lost 5 bases and the J segment 4 bases; nucleotides outside the gene matches: 5. CDR3 loop: CASSAWDSYNSPLHF. The CDR3 coding sequence is TGTGCCAGCAGCGCGTGGGACAGTTATAATTCACCCCTCCACTTT.

The rearrangement links TRBV6-6 to TRBJ2-2; TRBD2 matches at 9 bases. CDR1 and CDR2 from the germline V gene are MNHNY and SVGAGI (reference sequence). The CDR3 totals 15 residues. The J segment lost 6 bases and the V segment lost 5 bases, leaving 7 bases of the junction unmatched. Written as DNA, the CDR3 is TGTGCCAGCAGTACAGCGGGAGGCATCGCCGGGGAGCTGTTTTTT. It translates to CASSTAGGIAGELFF.

The rearrangement uses TRBV5-1 and TRBJ1-2, with D possibly TRBD1 on 6 matching bases. The CDR3 has 14 amino acids. Trimming took off 4 bases at V and 4 bases at J, with 14 bases between the two ends. Germline V gene lookup returns CDR1 SGHRS and CDR2 YFSETQ. CDR3 coding DNA: TGCGCCAGCAGCCCCATGGACAGCCGCTATGGCTACACCTTC. Amino acid sequence: CASSPMDSRYGYTF.

This chain links TRBV9 with TRBJ2-5; the match to TRBD2 covers 10 bases. With V trimmed by 3 bases and J by 6 bases, 5 bases remained unmatched. Germline V gene data show CDR1 as SGDLS and CDR2 as YYNGEE. The CDR3 loop spans 14 amino acids. The CDR3 bases are TGTGCCAGCAGCGCATCTAGCGGGAGCAAGACCCAGTACTTC. Protein: CASSASSGSKTQYF.

J is TRBJ2-6 and V is TRBV10-3; D tentatively reads TRBD1 or TRBD2 (5 bases each). The CDR3 is 18 amino acids. Germline values: CDR1 ENHRY, CDR2 SYGVKD. V dropped 0 bases and J dropped 1 base, with 13 bases sitting between them. CDR3 coding DNA: TGTGCCATCAGTGAGTCGAGAGGGGTAGGGTCTGGGGCCAACGTCCTGACTTTC. It yields the protein CAISESRGVGSGANVLTF.

The V call is TRBV7-2, the J call TRBJ2-5; 11 nucleotides agree with TRBD2. Germline CDR1 SGHTA, CDR2 FQGNSA. Trimming took 1 base from V and 5 from J; bases not matched to a gene: 15. The CDR3 has 19 amino acids. The CDR3: CASSLVLAGGTDTGETQYF. The CDR3 DNA is TGTGCCAGCAGCTTAGTGCTAGCGGGAGGAACGGACACCGGGGAGACCCAGTACTTC.

The chain couples TRBV7-8 to TRBJ1-2; no clear D. In germline, CDR1 is SGHVS, CDR2 FQNEAQ. The CDR3 is 13 amino acids. V was shortened by 8 bases and J by 1 base, with 11 bases between the two germline ends. CDR3 protein: CASGTDDNYGYTF. DNA of the CDR3: TGTGCCAGCGGTACGGACGATAACTATGGCTACACCTTC.

The chain combines TRBV11-3 with TRBJ2-7; D perhaps matches TRBD2 (5 bases). The V end was cut by 4 bases, the J end by 3 bases, with 10 bases between. The germline CDR1 and CDR2 sequences are SGHNT and YENEEA. The length of the CDR3 is 13 residues. CDR3 sequence (DNA): TGTGCCAGCAGCTACACTAGTAACTACGAGCAGTACTTC. It translates to CASSYTSNYEQYF.

The chain is built from TRBV6-6 and TRBJ1-4, with 7 bases matching TRBD1. V lost 3 bases to trimming and J lost 7 bases; unmatched junction nucleotides: 2. Per the germline V gene, CDR1 is MNHNY and CDR2 is SVGAGI (reference sequence). This CDR3 spans 13 amino acids. DNA for the CDR3: TGTGCCAGCAGTTATACAGGGGTTGAAAAACTGTTTTTT. Its protein is CASSYTGVEKLFF.

V and J are TRBV2 and TRBJ2-4; D remains ambiguous. V lost 1 base to trimming and J lost 11 bases, with 12 bases between them. The CDR3 is 13 residues long. Germline CDR1 and CDR2: SNHLY and FYNNEI. The DNA for the CDR3 is TGTGCCAGCAGTGAAGAAGGTGGCTGGTTTCAGTACTTC. Translated: CASSEEGGWFQYF. The complete variable domain, with remaining parts taken from reference TRBV2 and TRBJ2-4, reads EPEVTQTPSHQVTQMGQEVILRCVPISNHLYFYWYRQILGQKVEFLVSFYNNEISEKSEIFDDQFSVERPDGSNFTLKIRSTKLEDSAMYFCASSEEGGWFQYFGAGTRLSVL.

The chain joins TRBV7-4 to TRBJ2-5; TRBD2 matches 10 bases. The CDR3 has 17 amino acids. Germline CDR1 reads SGHVT; CDR2 reads SQSDAQ. Trimming at V came to 1 base and at J to 2 bases, leaving 7 bases not matched to a gene. The CDR3 loop is CASSLVVAGGRQETQYF. CDR3 in DNA: TGTGCCAGCAGCTTAGTGGTAGCGGGAGGAAGGCAAGAGACCCAGTACTTC.

The chain employs TRBV12-3 or TRBV12-4 and TRBJ2-7; possible D gene TRBD2, 6 bases. Trimming took 7 bases from V and 4 from J, leaving 14 bases between them. The CDR3 is 13 residues long. The CDR3 coding sequence is TGTGCCAGCACGGCGGGGAGGACGTACGAGCAGTACTTC. Translated, it gives CASTAGRTYEQYF.

V and J are TRBV2 and TRBJ1-2, with 9 bases matching TRBD1. Germline-derived CDR1 and CDR2 are SNHLY and FYNNEI. This CDR3 has 14 residues. J lost 4 bases, V lost 10 bases, and 10 bases had no gene match. The CDR3 nucleotides read TGTGCCAACTTGAGAGGGACAGGGAGCTATGGCTACACCTTC. It translates to CANLRGTGSYGYTF.

The table lists this clonotype with many counts. The chain employs TRBV19 and TRBJ1-5; tentative D call: TRBD1 (6 bases). V was clipped by 3 bases and J by 0 bases, with 12 bases between them. The CDR3 consists of 16 residues. Germline values: CDR1 LNHDA, CDR2 SQIVND (reference sequence). The chain's CDR3 is CASSITHRVSNQPQHF. CDR3 DNA: TGTGCCAGTAGTATTACCCACAGGGTTAGCAATCAGCCCCAGCATTTT.

This clonotype was picked up many times. This chain joins TRBV19 and TRBJ2-5, with 7 bases aligning to TRBD1. V shed 5 bases, J shed 5 bases, and the junction held 5 bases outside the gene matches. The CDR3 runs to 13 residues. Per the germline V gene, CDR1 is LNHDA and CDR2 is SQIVND (reference sequence). CDR3 sequence: CASSPGQLETQYF. DNA of the CDR3: TGTGCCAGTAGTCCGGGACAGTTGGAGACCCAGTACTTC.

This chain links TRBV7-2 with TRBJ1-6; 7 nucleotides line up with TRBD1. The CDR3 runs to 15 residues. CDR1 SGHTA and CDR2 FQGNSA come from the germline V gene. After removal of 3 bases from V and 11 bases from J, the junction contained 10 bases not matched to a gene. CDR3 in amino acids: CASSLRGEGAAPLHF. CDR3 bases: TGTGCCAGCAGCTTGAGGGGAGAGGGGGCTGCACCCCTCCACTTT. Filled out from reference TRBV7-2 and TRBJ1-6, the complete variable domain reads GAGVSQSPSNKVTEKGKDVELRCDPISGHTALYWYRQSLGQGLEFLIYFQGNSAPDKSGLPSDRFSAERTGGSVSTLTIQRTQQEDSAVYLCASSLRGEGAAPLHFGNGTRLTVT.

Points on this clonotype: A read error may explain this, as a much larger clone is one base away. The rearrangement uses TRBV5-1 and TRBJ1-1; no firm D call. The CDR3 runs 13 residues. Trimming took 3 bases from V and 2 from J, leaving 8 bases between them. Per germline, CDR1 SGHRS and CDR2 YFSETQ. The CDR3 nucleotides read TGCGCCAGCAGCTGGGGTTCCAACACTGAAGCTTTCTTT. As protein: CASSWGSNTEAFF.